The clone carrying this T cell receptor beta chain was seen repeatedly, ten times or more. Its matching antigen is unknown. This sample is drawn from a study of T-cell memory formation after mild COVID-19. Findings of the study overall: The study found balanced CD4/CD8 in clones contracting day 15 to 85 and a CD4+ lean in later expanders. Detection of some responders pre-infection suggested pre-existing cross-reactive memory T cells participated.

Per germline, CDR1 SGHRS and CDR2 YFSETQ. The ends were cut back, 1 base at V and 0 bases at J, with 8 bases in the middle. This CDR3 comprises 15 residues. Sample barcodes and UMIs were carried by the TCR alpha and TCR beta cDNA libraries that 5'RACE generated with constant-segment primers. From the 5' RACE reads, TCRdb called clonotypes with MiXCR, one entry per CDR3 protein. The sample carries about 560,000 distinct CDR3 sequences, 20% to 25% recorded once. Specimen: PBMCs or a T cell subset sorted from them (not recorded which). The chain combines TRBV5-1 with TRBJ2-1; D possibly matches TRBD1 or TRBD2 (5 bases each). This sequence originates from an adult woman who had mild COVID-19 (a few samples of this study predate the infection). Cell type and time point are not known. DNA for the CDR3: TGCGCCAGCAGCTTGAATGGGGGCTCCTACAATGAGCAGTTCTTC. It encodes CASSLNGGSYNEQFF. Full variable domain (rest looked up from reference TRBV5-1 and TRBJ2-1): KAGVTQTPRYLIKTRGQQVTLSCSPISGHRSVSWYQQTPGQGLQFLFEYFSETQRNKGNFPGRFSGRQFSNSRSEMNVSTLELGDSALYLCASSLNGGSYNEQFFGPGTRLTVL.